This is a list of T cell receptor beta chains from one sample in a study of tumor and adjacent non-tumor tissue in lung cancer. MiXCR, run by TCRdb on the multiplex PCR reads, gives a single entry per CDR3 protein. In the table there are roughly 220,000 distinct CDR3 sequences, roughly 70% of which are singletons. Material for sequencing was lung tumor tissue. The receptors were sampled from a man aged 55-75 years with non-small cell lung cancer. Each CDR3 is given with its conserved first and last residue. Fields, in order: CDR3 protein, CDR3 DNA, J gene, V gene, D gene, clone size. D genes are given only for firm matches. The size field is filled for only some rows; it gives once, few, many or a size class.

CDR3aa: CASSEVTQGLQETQYF; CDR3nt: TGTGCCAGCAGCGAGGTCACTCAGGGGCTACAAGAGACCCAGTACTTC; j_gene: TRBJ2-5; v_gene: TRBV11-3; d_gene: -; abundance: many
CDR3aa: CVSSPTEGSGRAPVGYEHYF; CDR3nt: TGTGTCAGCAGCCCCACCGAAGGAAGCGGGAGGGCCCCCGTGGGGTACGAGCATTACTTC; j_gene: TRBJ2-7; v_gene: TRBV12-1; d_gene: -; abundance: -
CDR3aa: CSARDPRAGGNEQFF; CDR3nt: TGCAGTGCTAGAGATCCCCGGGCAGGGGGCAATGAGCAGTTCTTC; j_gene: TRBJ2-1; v_gene: TRBV20-1; d_gene: TRBD1; abundance: medium-sized
CDR3aa: CASNQESMNTEAFF; CDR3nt: TGCGCCAGCAACCAAGAGTCCATGAACACTGAAGCTTTCTTT; j_gene: TRBJ1-1; v_gene: TRBV4-1; d_gene: -; abundance: -
CDR3aa: CASSRQVQETQYF; CDR3nt: TGTGCCAGCAGCCGACAGGTCCAAGAGACCCAGTACTTC; j_gene: TRBJ2-5; v_gene: TRBV14; d_gene: -; abundance: few
CDR3aa: CSVRRWNFGTSGTGGMETQYF; CDR3nt: TGCAGCGTACGAAGGTGGAATTTCGGGACTAGCGGGACTGGGGGGATGGAGACCCAGTACTTC; j_gene: TRBJ2-5; v_gene: TRBV29-1; d_gene: TRBD2; abundance: -
CDR3aa: CAGSYTREETQYF; CDR3nt: TGTGCCGGCAGCTATACACGGGAAGAGACCCAGTACTTC; j_gene: TRBJ2-5; v_gene: TRBV11-2; d_gene: -; abundance: -
CDR3aa: CASSHQNDGRDNEQFF; CDR3nt: TGTGCCAGCAGCCACCAAAACGATGGCAGGGACAATGAGCAATTCTTC; j_gene: TRBJ2-1; v_gene: TRBV11-2; d_gene: -; abundance: -
CDR3aa: CPSSQDGASGSRTEELFF; CDR3nt: TGCCCCAGCAGCCAAGATGGGGCTAGCGGGAGCAGGACAGAGGAGCTGTTTTTT; j_gene: TRBJ2-2; v_gene: TRBV4-3; d_gene: TRBD2; abundance: -
CDR3aa: CSATPFQETQYF; CDR3nt: TGCAGTGCTACACCATTCCAAGAGACCCAGTACTTC; j_gene: TRBJ2-5; v_gene: TRBV20-1; d_gene: -; abundance: few
CDR3aa: CASSLAGAGVSPEQYF; CDR3nt: TGTGCCAGCAGCTTGGCAGGAGCGGGAGTATCGCCCGAGCAGTACTTC; j_gene: TRBJ2-7; v_gene: TRBV5-4; d_gene: TRBD2; abundance: once
CDR3aa: CSVGAGSNTIYF; CDR3nt: TGCAGCGTTGGGGCAGGGAGTAACACCATATATTTT; j_gene: TRBJ1-3; v_gene: TRBV29-1; d_gene: -; abundance: many
CDR3aa: CACSQELAGGPISYEQYF; CDR3nt: TGCGCCTGCAGCCAAGAACTAGCAGGAGGTCCAATCTCCTACGAGCAGTACTTC; j_gene: TRBJ2-7; v_gene: TRBV4-3; d_gene: -; abundance: -
CDR3aa: CASSSQGFFRTQHF; CDR3nt: TGTGCCAGTAGCTCACAGGGATTCTTCAGGACCCAGCATTTT; j_gene: TRBJ1-5; v_gene: TRBV19; d_gene: -; abundance: -
CDR3aa: CASSYSTALAQETLYF; CDR3nt: TGTGCCAGTAGTTACTCGACGGCCCTAGCGCAGGAGACCCTGTACTTC; j_gene: TRBJ2-5; v_gene: TRBV6-5; d_gene: -; abundance: -
CDR3aa: CIVRTDQTSYNSPLHF; CDR3nt: TGCATTGTCCGGACAGACCAAACCAGTTATAATTCACCCCTCCACTTT; j_gene: TRBJ1-6; v_gene: TRBV20-1; d_gene: -; abundance: -
CDR3aa: CASSLAYWDSGGETQYF; CDR3nt: TGCGCCAGCAGCTTAGCCTACTGGGACAGCGGGGGAGAGACCCAGTACTTC; j_gene: TRBJ2-5; v_gene: TRBV5-1; d_gene: -; abundance: -
CDR3aa: CASSSTMVEPKETQYF; CDR3nt: TGTGCCAGCAGCTCCACAATGGTGGAACCAAAGGAGACCCAGTACTTC; j_gene: TRBJ2-5; v_gene: TRBV11-2; d_gene: -; abundance: -
CDR3aa: CASKLVGRGTEAFF; CDR3nt: TGTGCCAGCAAATTAGTAGGGAGGGGCACTGAAGCTTTCTTT; j_gene: TRBJ1-1; v_gene: TRBV11-2; d_gene: -; abundance: -
CDR3aa: CASSPGGTGVGYTF; CDR3nt: TGTGCCAGCAGCCCTGGGGGGACAGGGGTTGGCTACACCTTC; j_gene: TRBJ1-2; v_gene: TRBV6-1; d_gene: TRBD1; abundance: -
CDR3aa: CASSAHSSYNEQFF; CDR3nt: TGTGCCAGCAGTGCTCATAGCTCCTACAATGAGCAGTTCTTC; j_gene: TRBJ2-1; v_gene: TRBV2; d_gene: -; abundance: -
CDR3aa: CASCLGGLVGQTNTEAFF; CDR3nt: TGTGCCAGCTGCTTAGGTGGACTCGTCGGGCAGACGAACACTGAAGCTTTCTTT; j_gene: TRBJ1-1; v_gene: TRBV11-3; d_gene: -; abundance: -
CDR3aa: CACSYRRVGQDTQYF; CDR3nt: TGTGCCTGCAGTTACCGTAGGGTGGGACAGGATACGCAGTATTTT; j_gene: TRBJ2-3; v_gene: TRBV6-2/TRBV6-3; d_gene: TRBD1; abundance: -
CDR3aa: CSAPGGLAGGRRTDTQYF; CDR3nt: TGCAGTGCGCCCGGCGGACTAGCGGGAGGTAGGAGAACAGATACGCAGTATTTT; j_gene: TRBJ2-3; v_gene: TRBV20-1; d_gene: TRBD2; abundance: -
CDR3aa: CSASPETLGYTF; CDR3nt: TGCAGTGCTAGCCCTGAGACCTTAGGCTACACCTTC; j_gene: TRBJ1-2; v_gene: TRBV20-1; d_gene: -; abundance: many
CDR3aa: CASSPGLGARGTDTQYF; CDR3nt: TGTGCCAGCAGCCCCGGCTTGGGAGCGAGAGGAACAGATACGCAGTACTTT; j_gene: TRBJ2-3; v_gene: TRBV11-3; d_gene: -; abundance: -
CDR3aa: CASILVSNFEVFF; CDR3nt: TGTGCCAGCATCTTAGTCAGTAACTTTGAAGTTTTCTTT; j_gene: TRBJ1-1; v_gene: TRBV11-3; d_gene: -; abundance: -
CDR3aa: CASTTGHVNTEAFF; CDR3nt: TGCGCCAGCACCACAGGCCACGTGAACACTGAAGCTTTCTTT; j_gene: TRBJ1-1; v_gene: TRBV5-1; d_gene: -; abundance: -
CDR3aa: CASSSLATGVLFF; CDR3nt: TGTGCCAGCAGTTCACTAGCTACCGGGGTGTTGTTTTTT; j_gene: TRBJ2-2; v_gene: TRBV12-3/TRBV12-4; d_gene: -; abundance: once
CDR3aa: CASSWTRRNTEAFF; CDR3nt: TGCGCCAGCAGTTGGACAAGGCGGAACACTGAAGCTTTCTTT; j_gene: TRBJ1-1; v_gene: TRBV10-2; d_gene: -; abundance: -
CDR3aa: CASKLAGGRHEHFF; CDR3nt: TGTGCCAGCAAACTAGCGGGAGGGCGGCATGAGCATTTCTTC; j_gene: TRBJ2-1; v_gene: TRBV6-5; d_gene: TRBD2; abundance: -
CDR3aa: CASSPSERGAFF; CDR3nt: TGTGCCAGTAGTCCCTCGGAAAGGGGAGCTTTCTTT; j_gene: TRBJ1-1; v_gene: TRBV19; d_gene: -; abundance: -
CDR3aa: CASSPLAERNELFF; CDR3nt: TGTGCCAGCAGTCCACTAGCGGAGCGCAATGAGCTGTTCTTC; j_gene: TRBJ2-1; v_gene: TRBV12-3/TRBV12-4; d_gene: TRBD2; abundance: -
CDR3aa: CASKSGHGLLNTEAFF; CDR3nt: TGTGCCAGCAAATCAGGACATGGACTCTTGAACACTGAAGCTTTCTTT; j_gene: TRBJ1-1; v_gene: TRBV28; d_gene: -; abundance: -
CDR3aa: CASSPLQGLAGDNGQFF; CDR3nt: TGTGCCAGCAGCCCACTACAGGGACTAGCGGGAGACAATGGGCAGTTCTTC; j_gene: TRBJ2-1; v_gene: TRBV11-2; d_gene: TRBD2; abundance: -
CDR3aa: CASSLSTGIGEGYTF; CDR3nt: TGTGCCAGTAGTTTATCAACCGGGATAGGGGAGGGCTACACTTTC; j_gene: TRBJ1-2; v_gene: TRBV6-2/TRBV6-3; d_gene: -; abundance: -
CDR3aa: CSTFQTYKQPQHF; CDR3nt: TGCAGTACTTTTCAAACCTACAAACAGCCCCAGCATTTT; j_gene: TRBJ1-5; v_gene: TRBV20-1; d_gene: -; abundance: -
CDR3aa: CAIKGTGATGKLFF; CDR3nt: TGTGCCATCAAAGGGACAGGGGCCACCGGGAAGCTGTTTTTT; j_gene: TRBJ2-2; v_gene: TRBV12-3/TRBV12-4; d_gene: TRBD1; abundance: -
CDR3aa: CGSSFGGTRYGYTF; CDR3nt: TGTGGCAGCAGCTTTGGAGGGACAAGGTATGGCTACACCTTC; j_gene: TRBJ1-2; v_gene: TRBV5-5; d_gene: -; abundance: -
CDR3aa: CASSLTGGGPGELFF; CDR3nt: TGTGCCAGCAGTTTAACGGGAGGGGGCCCCGGGGAGCTGTTTTTT; j_gene: TRBJ2-2; v_gene: TRBV12-3/TRBV12-4; d_gene: -; abundance: many
CDR3aa: CASSENQGADYGYTF; CDR3nt: TGTGCCAGCAGTGAAAACCAGGGGGCGGACTATGGCTACACCTTC; j_gene: TRBJ1-2; v_gene: TRBV6-1; d_gene: TRBD1; abundance: -
CDR3aa: CASRIESSRGGGVF; CDR3nt: TGTGCCAGCAGAATAGAGAGTTCGCGGGGGGGCGGGGTCTTC; j_gene: TRBJ2-1; v_gene: TRBV5-4; d_gene: TRBD2; abundance: -
CDR3aa: CASRPGASSYEQYF; CDR3nt: TGCGCCAGCAGACCCGGGGCCAGCTCCTACGAGCAGTACTTC; j_gene: TRBJ2-7; v_gene: TRBV5-1; d_gene: -; abundance: -